Described below is a single T cell receptor (beta chain) sequence and its context. TCR beta CDR3 sequences were amplified from RNA transcripts. Primed by the HTBI set, a first-round RT-PCR was run on the TCR CDR3. MiXCR, run by TCRdb on the multiplex PCR reads, gives a single entry per CDR3 protein. The table shows approximately 590,000 distinct CDR3 sequences, with 15% to 18% occurring only once. The sample originates from a study of T cells in Graves' hyperthyroidism and ophthalmopathy. CDR3 length: 14 residues. CDR1 and CDR2 from the germline V gene are SGHAT and FQNNGV. The V end lost 7 bases, the J end lost 3 bases, and 15 bases lay between the germline ends.

The clonotype was recovered from a woman in her thirties with Graves' hyperthyroidism. Sequenced: blood. V gene TRBV11-2 combines with J gene TRBJ1-2, with TRBD1 as a possible D gene (5 bases). The CDR3 sequence: CASTPGAQDYGYTF. The CDR3, as DNA: TGTGCCAGCACCCCCGGGGCCCAGGACTATGGCTACACCTTC.